The entry below gives a single TCR beta chain sequence along with its context. Its antigen is unknown. The sample is drawn from a study of Graves' ophthalmopathy and Graves' hyperthyroidism. The study's findings and limits: It was with roughly 71% sensitivity and 72% to 75% specificity that the model predicted ophthalmopathy progression.

The germline V and J ends were trimmed by 0 bases and 2 bases, with 12 bases remaining between them. This CDR3 region has 15 residues. Looked up from germline, CDR1 is DFQATT and CDR2 is SNEGSKA (reference sequence). Amplification from RNA transcripts yielded the TCR beta CDR3 regions. In the first round, RT-PCR was carried out with HTBI primers, and a multiplex PCR formed the second round. TCRdb re-called the multiplex PCR reads through MiXCR, storing one row per CDR3 protein. The top ten hold about 10% of the sample, which has about 480,000 distinct CDR3 sequences, over 13% seen once. The source is a woman aged 30 to 39 with Graves' ophthalmopathy. Sequenced input: blood. The chain uses TRBV20-1 and TRBJ2-3; tentatively, D is TRBD2 (6 bases). CDR3 region: CSARDRERHTDTQYF. The CDR3 region has the DNA TGCAGTGCTAGAGATCGGGAGCGGCACACAGATACGCAGTATTTT.